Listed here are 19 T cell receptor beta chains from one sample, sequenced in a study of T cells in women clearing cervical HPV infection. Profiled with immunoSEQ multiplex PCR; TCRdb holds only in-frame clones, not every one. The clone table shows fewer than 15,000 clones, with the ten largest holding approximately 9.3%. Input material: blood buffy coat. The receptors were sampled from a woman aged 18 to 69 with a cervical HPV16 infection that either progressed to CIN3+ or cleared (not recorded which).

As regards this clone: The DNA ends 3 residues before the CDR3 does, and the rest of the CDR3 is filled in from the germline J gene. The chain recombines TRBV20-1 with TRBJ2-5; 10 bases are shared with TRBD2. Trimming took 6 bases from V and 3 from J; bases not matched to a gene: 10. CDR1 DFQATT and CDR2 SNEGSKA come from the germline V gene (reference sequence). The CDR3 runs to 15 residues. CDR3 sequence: CSAIGLAENKETQYF. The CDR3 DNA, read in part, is TGCAGTGCCATAGGACTAGCGGAAAATAAAGAGACC.

The DNA read from the CDR3 is TGTGCCAGCAGTTACTCGAATACAGGGGTAACTGAA. Its protein is CASSYSNTGVTE. The CDR3 in its entirety is CASSYSNTGVTEAFF. The chain joins TRBV6-2 or TRBV6-3 to TRBJ1-1, with 7 bases lining up with TRBD1. The read ends 3 residues before the CDR3 terminus; that terminus is restored from the germline J gene. Unmatched junction bases numbered 6, after V lost 0 bases and J lost 5 bases. CDR1 MNHEY and CDR2 SVGEGT come from the germline V gene. CDR3 length: 15 amino acids.

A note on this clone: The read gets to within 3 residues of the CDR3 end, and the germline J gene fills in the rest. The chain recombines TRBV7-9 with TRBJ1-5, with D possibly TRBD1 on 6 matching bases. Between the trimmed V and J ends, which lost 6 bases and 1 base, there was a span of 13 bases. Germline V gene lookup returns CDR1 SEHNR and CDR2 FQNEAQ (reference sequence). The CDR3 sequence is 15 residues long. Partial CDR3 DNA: TGTGCCAGCAGTATGGCAGGGGCCAGCAATCAGCCC. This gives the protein CASSMAGASNQP. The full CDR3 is CASSMAGASNQPQHF. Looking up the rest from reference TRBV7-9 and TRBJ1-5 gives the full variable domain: DTGVSQNPRHKITKRGQNVTFRCDPISEHNRLYWYRQTLGQGPEFLTYFQNEAQLEKSRLLSDRFSAERPKGSFSTLEIQRTEQGDSAMYLCASSMAGASNQPQHFGDGTRLSIL.

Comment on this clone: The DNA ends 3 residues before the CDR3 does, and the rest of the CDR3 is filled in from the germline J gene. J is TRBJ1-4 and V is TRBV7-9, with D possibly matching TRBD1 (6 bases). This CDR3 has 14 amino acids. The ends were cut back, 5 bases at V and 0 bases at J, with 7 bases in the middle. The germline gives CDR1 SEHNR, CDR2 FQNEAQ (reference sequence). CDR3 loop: CASSPGATNEKLFF. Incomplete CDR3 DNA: TGTGCCAGCAGCCCAGGGGCAACTAATGAAAAA. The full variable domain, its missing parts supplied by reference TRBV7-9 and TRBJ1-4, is DTGVSQNPRHKITKRGQNVTFRCDPISEHNRLYWYRQTLGQGPEFLTYFQNEAQLEKSRLLSDRFSAERPKGSFSTLEIQRTEQGDSAMYLCASSPGATNEKLFFGSGTQLSVL.

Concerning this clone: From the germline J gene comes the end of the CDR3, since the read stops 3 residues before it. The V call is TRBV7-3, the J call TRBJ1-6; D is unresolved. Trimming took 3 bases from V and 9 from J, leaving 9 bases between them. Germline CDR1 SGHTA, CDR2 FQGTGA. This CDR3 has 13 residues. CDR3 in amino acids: CASSFQSGSPLHF. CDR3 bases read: TGTGCCAGCAGCTTTCAGTCGGGTTCACCC.

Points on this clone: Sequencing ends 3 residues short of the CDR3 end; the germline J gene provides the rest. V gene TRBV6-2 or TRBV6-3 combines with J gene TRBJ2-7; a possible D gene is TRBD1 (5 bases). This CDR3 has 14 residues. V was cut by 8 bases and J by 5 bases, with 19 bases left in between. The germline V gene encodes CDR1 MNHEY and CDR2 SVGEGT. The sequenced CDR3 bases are TGTGCCAGCTCCCTTGGGGCAGGGCCGGACGAG. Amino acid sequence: CASSLGAGPDE. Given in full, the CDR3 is CASSLGAGPDEQYF.

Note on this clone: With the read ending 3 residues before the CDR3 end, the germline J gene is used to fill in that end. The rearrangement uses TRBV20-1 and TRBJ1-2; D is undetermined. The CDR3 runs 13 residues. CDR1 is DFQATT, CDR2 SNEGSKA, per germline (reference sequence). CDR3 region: CSARQAFLQGYTF. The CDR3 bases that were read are TGCAGTGCTAGACAGGCTTTTCTTCAAGGC.

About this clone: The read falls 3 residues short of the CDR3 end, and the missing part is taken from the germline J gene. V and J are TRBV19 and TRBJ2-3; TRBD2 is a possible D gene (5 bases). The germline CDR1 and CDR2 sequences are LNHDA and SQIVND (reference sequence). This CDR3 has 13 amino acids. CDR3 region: CASSIGGQETQYF. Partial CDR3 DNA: TGTGCCAGTAGTATAGGCGGGCAAGAGACG.

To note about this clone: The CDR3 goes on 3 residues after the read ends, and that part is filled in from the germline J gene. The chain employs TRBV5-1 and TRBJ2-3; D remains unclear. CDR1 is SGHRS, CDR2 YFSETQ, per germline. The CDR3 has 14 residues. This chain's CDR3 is CASSLGQAGQPQYF. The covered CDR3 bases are TGCGCCAGCAGCTTGGGGCAGGCTGGCCAGCCG.

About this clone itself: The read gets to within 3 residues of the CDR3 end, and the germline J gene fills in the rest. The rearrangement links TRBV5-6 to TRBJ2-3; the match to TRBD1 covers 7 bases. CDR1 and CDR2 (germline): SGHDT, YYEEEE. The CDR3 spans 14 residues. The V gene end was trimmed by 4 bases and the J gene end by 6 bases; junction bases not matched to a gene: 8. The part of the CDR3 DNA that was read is TGTGCCAGCAGCGAGGATCTCAGGGGGGATACG. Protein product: CASSEDLRGDT. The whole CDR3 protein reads CASSEDLRGDTQYF.

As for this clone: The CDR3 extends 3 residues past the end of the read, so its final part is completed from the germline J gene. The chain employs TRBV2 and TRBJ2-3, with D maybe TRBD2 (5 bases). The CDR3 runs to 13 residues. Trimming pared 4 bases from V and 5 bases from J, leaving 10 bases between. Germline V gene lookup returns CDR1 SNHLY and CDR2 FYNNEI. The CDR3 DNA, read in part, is TGTGCCAGCAGTGGGACTTTGGTAGATACG. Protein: CASSGTLVDT. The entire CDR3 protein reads CASSGTLVDTQYF.

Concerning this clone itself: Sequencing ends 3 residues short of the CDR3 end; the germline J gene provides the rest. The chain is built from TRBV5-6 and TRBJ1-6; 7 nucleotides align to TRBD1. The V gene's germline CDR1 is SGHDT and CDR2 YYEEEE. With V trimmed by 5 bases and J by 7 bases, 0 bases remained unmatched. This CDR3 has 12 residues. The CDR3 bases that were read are TGTGCCAGCAGACAGGGGAATTCACCC. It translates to CASRQGNSP. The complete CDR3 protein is CASRQGNSPLHF.

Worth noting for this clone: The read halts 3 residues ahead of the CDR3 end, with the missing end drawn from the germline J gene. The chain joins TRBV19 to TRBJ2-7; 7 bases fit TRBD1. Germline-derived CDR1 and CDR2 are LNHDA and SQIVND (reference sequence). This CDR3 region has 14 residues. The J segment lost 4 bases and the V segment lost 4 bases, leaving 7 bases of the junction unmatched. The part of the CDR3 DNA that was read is TGTGCCAGTAGTAAATGGACAGGATTATACGAG. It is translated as CASSKWTGLYE. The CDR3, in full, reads CASSKWTGLYEQYF.

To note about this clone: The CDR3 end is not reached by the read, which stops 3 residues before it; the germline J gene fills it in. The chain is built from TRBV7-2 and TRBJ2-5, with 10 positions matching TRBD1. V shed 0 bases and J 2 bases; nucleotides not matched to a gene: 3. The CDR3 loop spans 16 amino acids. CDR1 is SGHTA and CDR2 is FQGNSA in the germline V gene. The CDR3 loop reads CASSLAPGQGQETQYF. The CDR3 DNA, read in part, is TGTGCCAGCAGCTTAGCACCGGGACAGGGGCAAGAGACC.

The sequenced CDR3 bases are TGTGCCAGCAGCTGGACAGGGTACAATGAG. It specifies CASSWTGYNE. The whole CDR3 reads CASSWTGYNEQFF. The chain uses TRBV7-2 and TRBJ2-1; 8 bases match TRBD1. The read falls 3 residues short of the CDR3 end, and the missing part is taken from the germline J gene. This CDR3 has 13 residues. V was pared by 4 bases and J by 4 bases, with 0 bases of the junction left unmatched. Germline V gene lookup returns CDR1 SGHTA and CDR2 FQGNSA.

The covered CDR3 bases are TGTGCCAGCAGCTTAACGGTGGGCCACTCCTACGAG. Its protein is CASSLTVGHSYE. From start to end, the CDR3 is CASSLTVGHSYEQYF. V usage is TRBV7-9 and J usage is TRBJ2-7; unclear D gene. The read falls 3 residues short of the CDR3 end, and the missing part is taken from the germline J gene. The V and J ends lost 2 bases and 0 bases respectively, with 11 bases between them. Germline loops: CDR1 SEHNR, CDR2 FQNEAQ (reference sequence). This CDR3 contains 15 residues. The entire variable domain, with the rest obtained from reference TRBV7-9 and TRBJ2-7, is as follows: DTGVSQNPRHKITKRGQNVTFRCDPISEHNRLYWYRQTLGQGPEFLTYFQNEAQLEKSRLLSDRFSAERPKGSFSTLEIQRTEQGDSAMYLCASSLTVGHSYEQYFGPGTRLTVT.

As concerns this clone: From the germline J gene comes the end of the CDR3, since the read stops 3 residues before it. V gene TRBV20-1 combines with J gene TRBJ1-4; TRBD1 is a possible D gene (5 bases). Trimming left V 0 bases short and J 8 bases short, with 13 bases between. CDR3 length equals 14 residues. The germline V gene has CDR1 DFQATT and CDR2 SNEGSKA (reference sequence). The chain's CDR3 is CSARDSGEGEKLFF. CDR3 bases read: TGCAGTGCTAGAGATTCGGGGGAAGGGGAAAAA.

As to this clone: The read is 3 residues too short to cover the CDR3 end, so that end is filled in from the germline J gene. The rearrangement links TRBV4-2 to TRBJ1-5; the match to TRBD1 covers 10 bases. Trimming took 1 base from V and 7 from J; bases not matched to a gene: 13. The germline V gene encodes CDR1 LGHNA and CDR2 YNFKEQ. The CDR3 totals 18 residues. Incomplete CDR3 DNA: TGTGCCAGCAGCCAAGGACAGGGGGCGGGAGCCTTCCGACAGCCC. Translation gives CASSQGQGAGAFRQP. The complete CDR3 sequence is CASSQGQGAGAFRQPQHF.

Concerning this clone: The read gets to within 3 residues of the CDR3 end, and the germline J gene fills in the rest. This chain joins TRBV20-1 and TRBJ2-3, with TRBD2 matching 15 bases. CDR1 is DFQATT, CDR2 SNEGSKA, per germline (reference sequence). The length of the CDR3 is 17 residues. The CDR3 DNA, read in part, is TGCAGTGCTAAAAGGACTAGCGGGGGGGCGAACCAAGAGACG. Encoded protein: CSAKRTSGGANQET. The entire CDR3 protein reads CSAKRTSGGANQETQYF.